This TCR beta chain originates from a study of blood T cell repertoires in COVID-19. Study overall: The United States, Italy and Spain were the sources of the acute and convalescent COVID-19 samples.

The trim removed 3 bases at V and 0 bases at J, leaving 14 bases unmatched. Germline-derived CDR1 and CDR2 are MNHEY and SMNVEV (reference sequence). The CDR3 is made up of 18 amino acids. Original processing notes: The authors estimated nucleated cell counts from reference gene primer amplification. TCRdb's copy holds only in-frame clones and misses some; the assay was immunoSEQ multiplex PCR. The V and J calls and the clone size are those of that table, but D and trimming were determined from the DNA. The sample lists fewer than 250,000 clones; roughly 80% were seen once. This clonotype was sampled from a woman between 55 and 75 years old with active or convalescent COVID-19. The chain combines TRBV27 with TRBJ2-7; 7 bases fit TRBD1. Sequenced material: peripheral blood. Here the CDR3 DNA reads TGTGCCAGCAGTTTGGCGACCCCGGGACAGACAAACTCCTACGAGCAGTACTTC. This codes for CASSLATPGQTNSYEQYF.